Reported below is one T cell receptor (beta chain). The antigen this receptor binds is unknown. Base qualities are not recorded, but no much larger clone differs from it by a single base. The instrument given in TCRdb is Illumina HiSeq 2500. TCR beta libraries were prepared by quantitative 5'-RACE with molecular barcodes. On the study's bioinformatics: Disease-linked TCR variants were identified with a new computational method built on a probabilistic model of VDJ rearrangement. TCRdb trimmed the raw reads at Q25, called clones with MiXCR and kept productive beta chains. Rows with a matching CDR3 protein are joined into one entry that keeps the most common DNA and genes. TCRdb, not the original authors, processed these V and J calls. This sample is represented by a few hundred thousand distinct CDR3 sequences; about 17% of them were singletons. Under 45% of the sample is held by the ten biggest clonotypes.

CDR1 SEHNR and CDR2 FQNEAQ were looked up in the germline V gene (reference sequence). V is cut back by 1 base and J by 3 bases, with 3 bases in the junction unmatched. From the cysteine up to the phenylalanine, the CDR3 has a length of 16 residues. The read is trimmed to its CDR3 DNA, 48 bases read in frame from base 1. This entry is derived from a study of CD8 T cells in ankylosing spondylitis (dated by TCRdb to the late 2010s). In terms of the full investigation: T cell receptor beta repertoires were profiled in healthy donors and ankylosing spondylitis patients so that disease-linked TCR variants could be found. Samples of peripheral blood were taken, and for ankylosing spondylitis patients, synovial fluid was collected as well. The full study cohort comprised 25 ankylosing spondylitis patients and over 95 healthy donors. Overall results and qualifications from the work: Significant enrichment of the disease-linked clones was reported in matched synovial fluid samples from ankylosing spondylitis patients. Blood from ankylosing spondylitis patients appeared to be characterized by a TCR beta motif composed of several highly homologous amino acid variants. The disease-linked clones showed a CD8+ phenotype and occurred at relatively low frequencies in peripheral blood. Some TCR beta motif variants had previously been reported in synovial fluid and blood of reactive arthritis patients, which suggested common disease-initiation mechanisms.

The sequencing sample was made of blood, either unsorted or a sorted T cell fraction (not recorded which). This clonotype originated in a male donor with ankylosing spondylitis. The sequence is built from TRBV7-9 and TRBJ1-5; 10 central nucleotides agree with TRBD1. The CDR3 protein is CASSLGGTGDNQPQHF. The DNA sequence reads TGTGCCAGCAGCTTAGGAGGGACAGGGGACAATCAGCCCCAGCATTTT.